This passage covers 12 T cell receptor beta chains from one sample sequenced in a study of blood T cell repertoires in COVID-19. Sequenced by immunoSEQ multiplex PCR; TCRdb stores in-frame clones only, minus some. The table has about 140,000 clones, approximately 84% seen once. Sequencing was performed on PBMCs or T cells enriched from blood (not recorded which). The receptors were gathered from a middle-aged man in a cohort exposed to, infected with or recovered from COVID-19 (not recorded which).

The genes are TRBV19 and TRBJ1-2; weak D call: TRBD1 (5 bases). The germline V and J ends were trimmed by 4 bases and 9 bases, with 18 bases remaining between them. The CDR3 length is 14 residues. Germline lookup yields CDR1 LNHDA and CDR2 SQIVND (reference sequence). This chain's CDR3 is CASSSPGHEGRYTF. CDR3 nucleotides: TGTGCCAGTAGTAGCCCCGGACACGAAGGTCGCTACACCTTC.

The gene calls are TRBV21-1 and TRBJ1-1. TRBV21-1 constitutes a pseudogene. The CDR3 spans 14 residues. Here the CDR3 reads CATPGLGGVTEAFF. CDR3 nucleotide sequence: TGTGCCACCCCTGGCCTAGGAGGGGTCACTGAAGCTTTCTTT.

The chain recombines TRBV30 with TRBJ2-5; D unclear. Germline assignment: CDR1 GTSNPN and CDR2 SVGIG (reference sequence). The CDR3 length is 12 residues. The V gene lost 1 base and the J gene lost 5 bases, with 8 bases spanning the gap. CDR3 amino acids: CAWSAPAETQYF. As DNA, the CDR3 is TGTGCCTGGAGTGCACCCGCGGAGACCCAGTACTTC.

The V gene is TRBV4-2, the J gene TRBJ1-1; no definite D call. Germline V gene lookup returns CDR1 LGHNA and CDR2 YNFKEQ. This CDR3 region has 16 residues. V was pared by 0 bases and J by 1 base, with 12 bases between. CDR3: CASSQEAGFGNTEAFF. The CDR3 DNA reads as TGTGCCAGCAGCCAAGAGGCCGGGTTCGGGAACACTGAAGCTTTCTTT.

This chain joins TRBV9 and TRBJ1-5; 8 nucleotides agree with TRBD1. The CDR3 loop spans 15 amino acids. V lost 0 bases, J lost 5 bases, and 4 bases stayed unmatched. In germline, CDR1 is SGDLS, CDR2 YYNGEE. In nucleotides, the CDR3 is TGTGCCAGCAGCGTAGGACCGACAGGGGATCAGCCCCAGCATTTT. Translation gives CASSVGPTGDQPQHF.

The chain combines TRBV9 with TRBJ2-1; no definite D call. Between the trimmed V and J ends, which lost 3 bases and 13 bases, there was a span of 14 bases. CDR1 and CDR2 from the germline V gene are SGDLS and YYNGEE. The CDR3 spans 12 residues. The CDR3 region has the DNA TGTGCCAGCAGCGCGAAAGTCGGGTCCCAGTTCTTC. Its translation: CASSAKVGSQFF.

V gene TRBV3-1 (or the pseudogene TRBV3-2) combines with J gene TRBJ2-7, with a tentative D call TRBD1 (5 bases). The CDR3 covers 11 residues. V shed 6 bases and J shed 9 bases, with 12 bases lying between them. Looked up from germline, CDR1 is LGHDT and CDR2 is YNNKEL (reference sequence). The CDR3 DNA reads as TGTGCCAGCAGTCAGGGCGGAGTGCAGTACTTC. This codes for CASSQGGVQYF.

V and J are TRBV2 and TRBJ1-4; D unclear. V was cut by 1 base and J by 11 bases, with 8 bases left in between. CDR1 and CDR2 from the germline V gene are SNHLY and FYNNEI. This CDR3 has 12 residues. CDR3 DNA sequence: TGTGCCAGCAGTGAAGTATCGGGGAAACTGTTTTTT. This sequence encodes CASSEVSGKLFF.

As regards this clone: The identical CDR3 is also encoded by other nucleotide sequences in the sample. The V and J genes are TRBV6-1 and TRBJ2-5; 11 bases agree with TRBD2. With V trimmed by 3 bases and J by 2 bases, 2 bases remained unmatched. The CDR3 loop spans 15 amino acids. Germline V lookup: CDR1 MNHNS, CDR2 SASEGT. The DNA of the CDR3 is TGTGCCAGCAGTGAGCTAGCGGGAGGACAAGAGACCCAGTACTTC. Its translation is CASSELAGGQETQYF.

CDR3 DNA: TGCGCCAGCAGCTTGTCGACTCTGAACACTGAAGCTTTCTTT. Protein product: CASSLSTLNTEAFF. The chain carries TRBV5-1 and TRBJ1-1; no reliable D call. Trimming removed 1 base from V and 0 bases from J, with 7 bases in between. The CDR3 extends over 14 amino acids. Germline V gene lookup returns CDR1 SGHRS and CDR2 YFSETQ.

The chain is built from TRBV7-3 and TRBJ2-1, with 7 bases identical to TRBD2. V shed 5 bases and J 6 bases; nucleotides not matched to a gene: 4. This CDR3 has 13 amino acids. The germline V gene has CDR1 SGHTA and CDR2 FQGTGA. The CDR3 reads CASSTTSFNEQFF. The CDR3 DNA sequence: TGTGCCAGCAGCACGACTAGCTTCAATGAGCAGTTCTTC.

The chain is built from TRBV18 and TRBJ2-7; 7 positions match TRBD2. There are 18 residues in the CDR3. Trimming at V came to 4 bases and at J to 1 base, leaving 16 bases not matched to a gene. Germline V gene sequence: CDR1 KGHSH, CDR2 LQKENI. The CDR3 nucleotides are TGTGCCAGCTCACTACCCGGGACTACGGGTCGTCTATCCTACGAGCAGTACTTC. Its translation is CASSLPGTTGRLSYEQYF.